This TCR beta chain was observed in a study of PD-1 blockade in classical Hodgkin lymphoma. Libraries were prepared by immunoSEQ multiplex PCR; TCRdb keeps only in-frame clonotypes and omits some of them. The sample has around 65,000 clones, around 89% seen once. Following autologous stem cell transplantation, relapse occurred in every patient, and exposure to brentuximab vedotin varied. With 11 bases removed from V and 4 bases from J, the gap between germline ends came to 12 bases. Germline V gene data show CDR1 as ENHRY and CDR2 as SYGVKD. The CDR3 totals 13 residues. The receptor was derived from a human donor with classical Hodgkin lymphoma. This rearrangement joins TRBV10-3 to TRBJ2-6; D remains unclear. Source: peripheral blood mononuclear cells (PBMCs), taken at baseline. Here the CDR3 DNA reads TGTGCCGTGTCAAGACCCGGGGCCAACGTCCTGACTTTC. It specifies CAVSRPGANVLTF.